The TCR beta chain under discussion was sequenced for a study of blood T cell repertoires in COVID-19 (dated by TCRdb to about 2020). General notes on the study: Collaborator samples came from the United States, Italy and Spain and covered acute and convalescent phases of COVID-19. The material from the prospective study consisted of cDNA or gDNA derived from T cells, B-cell-depleted T cells, or PBMCs. The dataset comprised deeply sampled blood TCRbeta repertoires from subjects exposed to, actively infected with, or recovered from COVID-19. A freely available public database, intended as a resource for researchers studying the immune response to SARS-CoV-2, is where the repertoires were released. The samples were drawn from two sources: the first 160 participants of the ongoing ImmuneRACE study, and 1,200 or so subjects contributed by 6 global collaborators. A de-identified subject ID, COVID-19 status, age in years and sex were almost always included in the sample metadata. Where available, HLA class I and class II types were obtained from metadata supplied by the sample provider rather than from assay-based typing.

On this clone: Its recognized antigen is unknown. No much larger clone exists at a distance of one base, and base qualities are not known.

The investigation overall reported the following: The quantity of clinical and demographic metadata differed by source and by participant and was supplied without curation.

CDR1 and CDR2, per the germline V gene (reference sequence), are SEHNR and FQNEAQ. CDR3 length: 17 amino acids, cysteine to phenylalanine. Left in the record is the CDR3 DNA by itself, 51 bases read in frame from the first base. V is shortened by 5 bases, J by 5 bases, and the region joining them spans 21 bases. The immunoSEQ Assay, a bias-controlled multiplex PCR, was used to amplify TCRbeta CDR3 regions from genomic DNA. From the authors' description of their analysis: The number of nucleated cells in each sample was estimated by amplification of reference gene primers within the assay. Sequence reads were collapsed and filtered to measure the absolute abundance of every unique TCRbeta CDR3 rearrangement. Productive Simpson clonality was computed per sample as the square root of Simpson's diversity index over productive rearrangements. TCRdb stores this immuneACCESS table with in-frame sequences only. Part of the clones is absent; in the studies checked, under half of the shortfall reflects unresolved V genes, and no reason is known for the rest. From that table come the V and J calls and clone size; the DNA was used to work out D and trimming. The sample contains nearly 65,000 clones, about 86% of them found a single time. Clones ranked in the top ten supply more than 9% of the sample.

The collaborating institutions used their own protocols to collect whole blood in K2EDTA tubes. Collaborator samples were shipped for TCRbeta analysis as frozen whole blood, isolated PBMCs, or DNA extracted from either sample type. The sequencing sample was made of peripheral blood. This chain is built from TRBV7-9 and TRBJ2-2; the D region possibly corresponds to TRBD2 (7 bases align). This clonotype originated in a human donor in a cohort sampled during active COVID-19. The DNA reads as follows: TGTGCCAGCAGCAATCCGGGGGGCACGACTGGGACCGGGGAGCTGTTTTTT. The translation is CASSNPGGTTGTGELFF.